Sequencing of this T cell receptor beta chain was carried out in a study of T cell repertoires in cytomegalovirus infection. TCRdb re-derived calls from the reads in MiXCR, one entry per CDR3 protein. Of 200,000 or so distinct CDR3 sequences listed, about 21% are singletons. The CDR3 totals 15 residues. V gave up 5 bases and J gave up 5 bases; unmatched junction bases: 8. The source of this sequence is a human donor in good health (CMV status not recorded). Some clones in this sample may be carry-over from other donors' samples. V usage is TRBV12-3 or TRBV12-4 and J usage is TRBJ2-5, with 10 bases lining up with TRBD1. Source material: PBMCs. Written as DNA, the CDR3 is TGTGCCAGCAGTCCGGGACAGGGGATGGGGGAGACCCAGTACTTC. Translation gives CASSPGQGMGETQYF.